This T cell receptor (beta chain) was obtained from a study of beta chain features in type 1 diabetes. Expressed TCRB transcripts were sequenced, since all the RNA that had been isolated was reverse transcribed. The protocol was immunoSEQ multiplex PCR, while the TCRdb copy is restricted to in-frame clones and leaves out a portion. Of about 41,000 clones listed, approximately 60% are singletons. Whole-study findings and limits: When VDJ junctions were examined, type 1 diabetes patients showed fewer insertions and more deletions. Shorter TCRB CDR3s, moderately but significantly so, marked every one of the four CD4+ subsets in Type 1 diabetes patients.

As for this clone: What it binds is not known.

Via CD45RO/CCR7/CD25/CD127/CD95/CD27, cells of the CD4+ naive, central memory, regulatory and stem cell-like memory subsets were sorted. Between the trimmed V and J ends, which lost 4 bases and 5 bases, there was a span of 11 bases. In germline, CDR1 is SEHNR, CDR2 FQNEAQ (reference sequence). This CDR3 spans 13 amino acids. The receptor comes from a man aged 25 to 45 with type 1 diabetes. Some clones in this sample may be carry-over from other donors' samples. Sequenced: Tregs from blood. The V and J genes are TRBV7-9 and TRBJ2-5, with D possibly matching TRBD2 (5 bases). The CDR3 DNA follows: TGTGCCAGCAGCTCAAGCGGCGGCGAGACCCAGTACTTC. Its translation: CASSSSGGETQYF.